These 2 T cell receptor beta chains were all obtained from the same sample, sequenced in a study of blood T cells in healthy people across ages. A sample-barcoded 5' primer and a J-beta primer mix were used in a second PCR of roughly 7 to 11 cycles. One entry per CDR3 protein, called by TCRdb with MiXCR from the 5' RACE reads. The table shows 550,000 to 750,000 distinct CDR3 sequences, with around 20% occurring only once. Sequencing input: blood. These receptors were taken from a man in his 70s in good health.

The chain couples TRBV6-1 to TRBJ2-5, with D perhaps being TRBD1 or TRBD2 (5 bases each). The germline CDR1 and CDR2 sequences are MNHNS and SASEGT. This CDR3 spans 15 amino acids. V shed 1 base and J shed 0 bases, with 9 bases lying between them. CDR3 nucleotides: TGTGCCAGCAGTGAAGGATTGGGGGACCAAGAGACCCAGTACTTC. Its translation: CASSEGLGDQETQYF.

Points on this clonotype: One end of the junction fails to match germline, which may point to a read error. The V call is TRBV4-3, the J call TRBJ1-2; tentative D call: TRBD1 (5 bases). The germline V gene has CDR1 LGHNA and CDR2 YSLEER. This CDR3 region has 14 residues. The CDR3 DNA reads as TGCGCCAGCAGCCAATCAAGGGACCCCATTCTTCACGCCTTC. Translated: CASSQSRDPILHAF.